The entry that follows covers one TCR beta chain sequence. This clone was counted a single time. Its target antigen remains unknown. Within one base of it there is no much larger clone, and no base qualities were kept. The entry originates in a study of T cell clonotyping in hematopoietic cell transplantation (dated by TCRdb to the early 2020s). In terms of the full investigation: The study collected approximately 130 blood samples from 30 to 35 consecutive transplant recipients and their related donors. Patient recruitment ran from 2015 to January 2017, and follow-up continued until late 2020 or death.

TCR beta CDR3 regions were amplified from genomic DNA with the immunoSEQ assay, a bias-controlled multiplex PCR using V- and J-specific primers. A proprietary barcode and Illumina adapter sequences were added to the CDR3 amplicons in a second PCR step. CDR3 libraries were sequenced on an Illumina MiSeq instrument. In the paper's pipeline: immunoSEQ Analyzer 3.0 was used for export and quality control, with R Bioconductor and Immunarch used for downstream analyses. Only productive rearrangements in the normalized downsampled data set went into calculating the repertoire metrics. In the normalized cohort, a clonotype counted as pathologically expanded if the clonotype was larger than 5 templates. The Inverse Simpson Index was used to measure repertoire diversity. CMV-specificity analyses were carried out on the non-normalized data set to capture all clonotypes. TCRdb's version of the immuneACCESS table is confined to in-frame rearrangements and falls short of the full clone set. An unresolved V gene accounts for under half of the shortfall where checked; the remainder is of unknown origin. V and J calls and clone size are those listed in that table; D and trimming were worked out from the DNA. In this sample the table shows about 69,000 clones, around 94% of which occur a single time. The ten largest clones capture 1.6% of the sample.

The CDR3 runs 17 amino acids, cysteine and phenylalanine included. The CDR3 DNA has 51 bases and is translated from base 1. The germline V gene specifies SGHTA as CDR1 and FQGNSA as CDR2. Trimming takes 5 bases from V and 0 bases from J, and the germline ends sit 17 bases apart. Here is what the overall study found, with its caveats: Donor and pretransplant recipient Inverse Simpson Index values predicted broader posttransplant TCR repertoire diversity. A decrease in recipient TCR diversity was observed after transplant, and a progressive increase in pathologically expanded clonotypes was seen from day 30 to day 180. The sample size was limited and the cells went unsorted, which meant the CD4 and CD8 repertoire contributions could not be told apart. Recipient repertoires showed only a small fraction of overlap with donor repertoires, and over 95% appeared de novo at the given depth.

Blood samples for TCR beta sequencing were provided by related transplant donors. Nuclei Lysis Solution was used to extract genomic DNA from fresh or cryopreserved unfractionated peripheral blood mononuclear cells. Sequenced material: peripheral blood mononuclear cells. The chain couples TRBV7-2 to TRBJ2-1; the D gene is perhaps TRBD1 or TRBD2, as each covers 5 bases. The clonotype originates from a man in his fifties in good health. Some clones in this sample may be carry-over from other donors' samples. The DNA reads TGTGCCAGCAGCCGTACCGGGACGGCGAGCTCCTACAATGAGCAGTTCTTC. Its amino acids are CASSRTGTASSYNEQFF.